Each of the 26 T cell receptor beta chains below was sequenced from the same sample in a study of glioma-infiltrating T cells after dendritic cell vaccination. This table comes from immunoSEQ multiplex PCR, and its TCRdb copy is limited to in-frame clones, with some not included. The data hold 90,000 to 100,000 clones, with around three quarters observed a single time. The specimen was blood, collected before dendritic cell vaccination. These receptors originate from a human donor with glioblastoma.

V is TRBV5-1 and J is TRBJ1-1, with a tentative D call TRBD1 (6 bases). This CDR3 spans 14 amino acids. CDR1 and CDR2 (germline): SGHRS, YFSETQ. V was shortened by 5 bases and J by 2 bases, with 13 bases between the two germline ends. This chain's CDR3 is CASSGAGANTEAFF. CDR3 coding DNA: TGCGCCAGCAGTGGGGCGGGGGCAAACACTGAAGCTTTCTTT.

This sequence joins TRBV18 and TRBJ2-7, with D possibly matching TRBD2 (5 bases). Germline V lookup: CDR1 KGHSH, CDR2 LQKENI. Trimming pared 2 bases from V and 5 bases from J, leaving 25 bases between. The CDR3 consists of 18 residues. The CDR3, as DNA: TGTGCCAGCTCACCAGTTAATGCGAGGGTCGTAAGATCCGACGAGCAGTACTTC. It encodes CASSPVNARVVRSDEQYF.

This sequence joins TRBV9 and TRBJ2-1, with D possibly matching TRBD2 (5 bases). Trimming stripped 3 bases from V and 4 bases from J, with 5 bases between. The CDR3 loop spans 12 amino acids. In germline, CDR1 is SGDLS, CDR2 YYNGEE. The DNA of the CDR3 is TGTGCCAGCAGCGGGACTTACAATGAGCAGTTCTTC. It encodes CASSGTYNEQFF. Full variable domain (outside the CDR3, taken from reference TRBV9 and TRBJ2-1): DSGVTQTPKHLITATGQRVTLRCSPRSGDLSVYWYQQSLDQGLQFLIQYYNGEERAKGNILERFSAQQFPDLHSELNLSSLELGDSALYFCASSGTYNEQFFGPGTRLTVL.

V and J are TRBV11-3 and TRBJ2-3; 10 bases align to TRBD2. The CDR3 sequence is 15 residues long. Germline V gives CDR1 SGHNT, CDR2 YENEEA. V lost 2 bases, J lost 4 bases, and 3 bases stayed unmatched. Here the CDR3 reads CASSLLAGVADTQYF. The CDR3 DNA sequence: TGTGCCAGCAGCTTACTAGCGGGAGTCGCAGATACGCAGTATTTT.

This chain joins TRBV6-1 and TRBJ2-3; 8 bases align to TRBD1. With 4 bases clipped from V and 1 base from J, the junction kept 4 bases outside the gene matches. The germline gives CDR1 MNHNS, CDR2 SASEGT. The CDR3 is made up of 15 amino acids. The CDR3 spells CASSGRGRGTDTQYF. The DNA for the CDR3 is TGTGCCAGCAGTGGCAGGGGGCGCGGCACAGATACGCAGTATTTT.

The chain is built from TRBV19 and TRBJ2-1; 10 bases are a match to TRBD2. CDR1 LNHDA and CDR2 SQIVND come from the germline V gene (reference sequence). V was clipped by 2 bases and J by 5 bases; unmatched bases: 3. The CDR3 loop spans 15 amino acids. As DNA, the CDR3 is TGTGCCAGTAGTATAATGCTAGCGGGGGACAATGAGCAGTTCTTC. Translation: CASSIMLAGDNEQFF. The whole variable domain, remainder taken from reference TRBV19 and TRBJ2-1, is DGGITQSPKYLFRKEGQNVTLSCEQNLNHDAMYWYRQDPGQGLRLIYYSQIVNDFQKGDIAEGYSVSREKKESFPLTVTSAQKNPTAFYLCASSIMLAGDNEQFFGPGTRLTVL.

The rearrangement joins TRBV30 to TRBJ2-5, with no clear D. Germline loops: CDR1 GTSNPN, CDR2 SVGIG (reference sequence). The CDR3 covers 11 residues. The ends were cut back, 3 bases at V and 5 bases at J, with 7 bases in the middle. The CDR3 DNA reads TGTGCCTGGAGCCCCCGGGAGACCCAGTACTTC. As protein: CAWSPRETQYF.

V and J are TRBV2 and TRBJ2-1; the match to TRBD2 covers 10 bases. CDR1 is SNHLY, CDR2 FYNNEI, per germline. With 4 bases clipped from V and 9 bases from J, the junction kept 3 bases outside the gene matches. The CDR3 has 13 amino acids. In nucleotides, the CDR3 is TGTGCCAGCAGTGCTAGCGGGGGCCGTGAGCAGTTCTTC. As protein: CASSASGGREQFF.

In its sample, this clone was seen once. The chain uses TRBV6-5 and TRBJ1-2, with 10 nucleotides matching TRBD1. The CDR3 consists of 16 residues. CDR1 and CDR2 (germline): MNHEY, SVGAGI. The J segment lost 5 bases and the V segment lost 2 bases, leaving 8 bases of the junction unmatched. The CDR3 loop is CASSYRWDRGVYGYTF. The CDR3 bases are TGTGCCAGCAGTTACCGGTGGGACAGGGGAGTGTATGGCTACACCTTC.

The chain couples TRBV6-6 to TRBJ2-5; the match to TRBD1 covers 9 bases. The J call is doubtful: the DNA matches TRBJ2-7 better. The CDR3 has 14 amino acids. Germline values: CDR1 MNHNY, CDR2 SVGAGI (reference sequence). The CDR3 loop is CASSSTGGGGEQYF. Here the CDR3 DNA reads TGTGCCAGCAGTTCGACAGGGGGGGGCGGCGAGCAGTACTTC.

The V call is TRBV6-5, the J call TRBJ2-1, with no clear D. From germline, CDR1 is MNHEY and CDR2 SVGAGI. The V end was cut by 4 bases, the J end by 4 bases, with 5 bases between. The CDR3 covers 12 residues. This CDR3 reads CASSSPYNEQFF. The CDR3 bases are TGTGCCAGCAGTTCCCCTTACAATGAGCAGTTCTTC.

The CDR3, as DNA: TGTGCCAGCACCCTCCAGGGGGGTGACAATGAGCAGTTCTTC. It translates to CASTLQGGDNEQFF. The chain employs TRBV6-5 and TRBJ2-1; a possible D gene is TRBD1 (7 bases). This CDR3 comprises 14 residues. Germline values: CDR1 MNHEY, CDR2 SVGAGI. V gave up 7 bases and J gave up 5 bases, with 15 bases separating them.

The chain carries TRBV7-6 and TRBJ2-3; TRBD2 matches 9 bases. J was trimmed by 3 bases and V by 8 bases; bases with no gene match: 15. Germline V lookup: CDR1 SGHVS, CDR2 FNYEAQ. The CDR3 is made up of 17 amino acids. The CDR3: CASGLLAGLIETDTQYF. CDR3 nucleotide sequence: TGTGCCAGCGGCCTTCTAGCGGGACTTATCGAGACAGATACGCAGTATTTT.

The chain joins TRBV4-1 to TRBJ1-1; no firm D call. Trimming cost V 1 base and J 1 base, with 10 bases left between them. This CDR3 region has 15 residues. Germline V CDR1 and CDR2: MGHRA, YSYEKL. Here the CDR3 DNA reads TGCGCCAGCAGCCAAGTAGATGGGAGGAACACTGAAGCTTTCTTT. Amino acids: CASSQVDGRNTEAFF.

The chain recombines TRBV10-2 with TRBJ2-7, with 11 bases fitting TRBD1. The ends lost 5 bases at V and 2 bases at J; junction bases unmatched: 5. The CDR3 consists of 15 residues. Germline CDR1 and CDR2: WSHSY and SAAADI. CDR3 nucleotide sequence: TGCGCCAGCAGTCCCCGGGACAGGGGGACCTACGAGCAGTACTTC. This codes for CASSPRDRGTYEQYF.

V gene TRBV7-9 combines with J gene TRBJ2-3; D perhaps matches TRBD2 (6 bases). CDR3 length equals 15 residues. The V and J ends lost 7 bases and 1 base respectively, with 15 bases between them. Germline loops: CDR1 SEHNR, CDR2 FQNEAQ (reference sequence). The CDR3 DNA sequence: TGTGCCAGCACCATTACGGGACTCGGCACAGATACGCAGTATTTT. Protein product: CASTITGLGTDTQYF. Variable domain in full (rest from reference TRBV7-9 and TRBJ2-3): DTGVSQNPRHKITKRGQNVTFRCDPISEHNRLYWYRQTLGQGPEFLTYFQNEAQLEKSRLLSDRFSAERPKGSFSTLEIQRTEQGDSAMYLCASTITGLGTDTQYFGPGTRLTVL.

This chain connects TRBV6-5 to TRBJ2-7; 13 bases match TRBD2. This CDR3 has 15 amino acids. CDR1 MNHEY and CDR2 SVGAGI come from the germline V gene. V lost 5 bases, J lost 4 bases, and 5 bases stayed unmatched. DNA of the CDR3: TGTGCCAGCAGTCCCTGGACTAGCGGGAGTTACGAGCAGTACTTC. Its protein is CASSPWTSGSYEQYF.

The rearrangement links TRBV7-3 to TRBJ1-6; 9 positions agree with TRBD1. CDR1 is SGHTA, CDR2 FQGTGA, per germline. The CDR3 spans 15 residues. The J segment lost 8 bases and the V segment lost 4 bases, leaving 6 bases of the junction unmatched. Written as DNA, the CDR3 is TGTGCCAGCAGCTCCGGACAGGGGATCTATTCACCCCTCCACTTT. It codes for CASSSGQGIYSPLHF.

This chain uses TRBV28 with TRBJ2-7; no clear D. The CDR3 has 12 residues. Germline-derived CDR1 and CDR2 are MDHEN and SYDVKM. Deletions cut 5 bases from V and 1 base from J, with 6 bases between. Here the CDR3 reads CASSPRSYEQYF. CDR3 nucleotides: TGTGCCAGCAGTCCTAGATCCTACGAGCAGTACTTC.

The chain uses TRBV5-1 and TRBJ2-5, with 16 bases lining up with TRBD2. The length of the CDR3 is 19 residues. Trimming took 4 bases from V and 4 from J; bases not matched to a gene: 13. Germline lookup yields CDR1 SGHRS and CDR2 YFSETQ. CDR3 loop: CASSLGLAGGPRVGETQYF. The CDR3 nucleotides read TGCGCCAGCAGCCTGGGACTAGCGGGAGGGCCGCGGGTCGGAGAGACCCAGTACTTC.

The J gene is TRBJ2-3, the V gene TRBV5-1; the D is unclear. The CDR3 spans 13 residues. Germline CDR1 is SGHRS and CDR2 is YFSETQ. Trimming removed 4 bases at V and 1 base at J, with 7 bases between. DNA for the CDR3: TGCGCCAGCAGCCCTCCGGGCACAGATACGCAGTATTTT. Translated: CASSPPGTDTQYF.

This chain joins TRBV25-1 and TRBJ2-1, with 8 bases identical to TRBD2. CDR1 MGHDK and CDR2 SYGVNS come from the germline V gene. J gave up 10 bases and V 6 bases, and 5 bases lay outside the gene matches. The CDR3 loop spans 12 amino acids. CDR3 sequence (DNA): TGTGCCAGCAGCCTAGCGGGCCGGGAGCAGTTCTTC. Translating it yields CASSLAGREQFF.

The J gene is TRBJ1-2, the V gene TRBV15; TRBD1 might be the D (5 bases). There are 14 residues in the CDR3. Germline lookup yields CDR1 LNHNV and CDR2 YYDKDF (reference sequence). V lost 0 bases to trimming and J lost 5 bases, with 10 bases between them. Here the CDR3 reads CATSRERGRYGYTF. The CDR3 DNA follows: TGTGCCACCAGCAGAGAAAGGGGTCGGTATGGCTACACCTTC.

The chain carries TRBV2 and TRBJ2-3, with 8 nucleotides matching TRBD2. The germline CDR1 and CDR2 sequences are SNHLY and FYNNEI. Losses at the gene ends were 6 bases for V and 8 bases for J; bases not matched to a gene: 19. CDR3 length: 17 residues. The CDR3 DNA is TGTGCCAGCAGGGCCCGCGGAGCGGGGGATTCCAGAGGTACGCAGTATTTT. Translation gives CASRARGAGDSRGTQYF.

This clone was seen a few times. The rearrangement links TRBV19 to TRBJ1-1; 12 bases fit TRBD1. Germline V gene data show CDR1 as LNHDA and CDR2 as SQIVND (reference sequence). The CDR3 runs 15 residues. The V gene end was trimmed by 8 bases and the J gene end by 0 bases; junction bases not matched to a gene: 4. CDR3 region: CASSGTGGLNTEAFF. Written as DNA, the CDR3 is TGTGCCAGTTCCGGGACAGGGGGCCTGAACACTGAAGCTTTCTTT.

To note about this clone: One end of the junction fails to match germline, which may point to a read error. The chain combines TRBV7-7 with TRBJ2-5, with D tentatively TRBD1 (5 bases). This CDR3 spans 15 amino acids. CDR1 is SSHAT and CDR2 is FNYEAQ in the germline V gene (reference sequence). Here the CDR3 DNA reads TGTGCTAGCAGCTCAATGGCAGGGCCAGGGGAGACCCAGTACTTC. It translates to CASSSMAGPGETQYF.